The 14 T cell receptor beta chains given below trace back to one sample, sequenced in a study of radiotherapy plus CTLA-4 blockade in lung cancer. Here immunoSEQ multiplex PCR was the method, and the copy in TCRdb shows in-frame clones only, minus some. The data contain tens of thousands of clones, around nine tenths of them seen just once; the ten biggest clones take up 16%. The starting material was peripheral blood, obtained from a patient treated with radiotherapy plus ipilimumab. These receptors originate from a human donor with non-small cell lung cancer that progressed on radiotherapy plus ipilimumab.

This clone came up once. The genes are TRBV6-5 and TRBJ2-3; no clear D gene. Germline CDR1 MNHEY, CDR2 SVGAGI. The V end was cut by 2 bases, the J end by 4 bases, with 7 bases between. CDR3 length: 13 residues. CDR3 nucleotide sequence: TGTGCCAGCAGTTACGAGTGGGCAGATACGCAGTATTTT. It codes for CASSYEWADTQYF.

The chain recombines TRBV5-1 with TRBJ2-1, with no clear D. Germline V gene data show CDR1 as SGHRS and CDR2 as YFSETQ. V was shortened by 2 bases and J by 5 bases, with 11 bases between the two germline ends. This CDR3 has 14 residues. The CDR3 protein is CASSLRNDDNEQFF. The CDR3, as DNA: TGCGCCAGCAGCTTAAGGAACGATGACAATGAGCAGTTCTTC.

This chain joins TRBV7-3 and TRBJ1-2; 10 bases are shared with TRBD1. Germline V CDR1 and CDR2: SGHTA, FQGTGA. V lost 4 bases, J lost 1 base, and 3 bases stayed unmatched. The CDR3 contains 15 residues. CDR3 DNA: TGTGCCAGCAGCTCCGGGACAGGGGATAACTATGGCTACACCTTC. Its translation is CASSSGTGDNYGYTF.

The gene calls are TRBV4-1 and TRBJ1-2, with D hard to call. Germline V gene lookup returns CDR1 MGHRA and CDR2 YSYEKL. Trimming removed 0 bases from V and 6 bases from J, with 14 bases in between. The CDR3 is 15 residues long. The CDR3 region has the DNA TGCGCCAGCAGCCAAGAGCTAGCGCAGAGCAATGGCTACACCTTC. It encodes CASSQELAQSNGYTF.

The V and J genes are TRBV7-3 and TRBJ1-1, with D possibly being TRBD1 (6 bases). CDR1 and CDR2 from the germline V gene are SGHTA and FQGTGA. CDR3 length equals 14 residues. V was shortened by 6 bases and J by 0 bases, with 11 bases between the two germline ends. CDR3 DNA: TGTGCCAGCAGGACAGGTCCGATGAACACTGAAGCTTTCTTT. It specifies CASRTGPMNTEAFF.

The V gene is TRBV2, the J gene TRBJ2-3; either TRBD1 or TRBD2 may fit D (7 bases each). The V and J ends lost 6 bases and 5 bases respectively, with 15 bases between them. The CDR3 runs to 14 residues. Germline V gene sequence: CDR1 SNHLY, CDR2 FYNNEI. The CDR3 spells CASRTRGGRDTQYF. The CDR3 bases are TGTGCCAGCAGGACCAGGGGGGGCCGAGATACGCAGTATTTT.

CDR3 bases: TGTGCCAGCTCACAATACAGGGAAAGGGATACGCAGTATTTT. Its protein product is CASSQYRERDTQYF. V is TRBV18 and J is TRBJ2-3; possible D gene TRBD1, 6 bases. The CDR3 extends over 14 amino acids. The germline V gene has CDR1 KGHSH and CDR2 LQKENI. Between the trimmed V and J ends, which lost 4 bases and 6 bases, there was a span of 14 bases.

The CDR3 region has the DNA TGTGCCAGCAGCGTAGGGACTGTGAACACCGGGGAGCTGTTTTTT. Protein: CASSVGTVNTGELFF. The chain employs TRBV9 and TRBJ2-2; D is possibly TRBD2 (5 bases). Germline V gene data show CDR1 as SGDLS and CDR2 as YYNGEE. V gave up 0 bases and J gave up 1 base, with 7 bases separating them. This CDR3 comprises 15 residues. The variable domain in full, completed from reference TRBV9 and TRBJ2-2, reads DSGVTQTPKHLITATGQRVTLRCSPRSGDLSVYWYQQSLDQGLQFLIQYYNGEERAKGNILERFSAQQFPDLHSELNLSSLELGDSALYFCASSVGTVNTGELFFGEGSRLTVL.

V usage is TRBV30 and J usage is TRBJ2-2; tentative D call: TRBD2 (6 bases). The length of the CDR3 is 14 residues. V lost 3 bases, J lost 6 bases, and 14 bases lay in between. Per the germline V gene, CDR1 is GTSNPN and CDR2 is SVGIG (reference sequence). In nucleotides, the CDR3 is TGTGCCTGGAGAGGTTGGGGGGTCGCCGGGGAGCTGTTTTTT. It specifies CAWRGWGVAGELFF.

The CDR3 sequence is CASSPRGGEETQYF. The DNA for the CDR3 is TGTGCCAGCAGCCCTCGGGGGGGGGAAGAGACCCAGTACTTC. V gene TRBV5-4 combines with J gene TRBJ2-5, with 8 bases aligning to TRBD2. Germline V lookup: CDR1 SGHNT, CDR2 YYREEE (reference sequence). Trimming cost V 4 bases and J 3 bases; bases outside gene matches: 5. The CDR3 length is 14 residues.

This chain connects TRBV5-6 to TRBJ2-5; D call uncertain. Deletions cut 5 bases from V and 1 base from J, with 9 bases between. The CDR3 runs to 13 residues. CDR1 is SGHDT and CDR2 is YYEEEE in the germline V gene. The CDR3 sequence: CASSFSGQETQYF. DNA for the CDR3: TGTGCCAGCAGTTTTTCAGGCCAAGAGACCCAGTACTTC.

The chain couples TRBV18 to TRBJ2-5; 9 bases map to TRBD2. Germline-derived CDR1 and CDR2 are KGHSH and LQKENI. The CDR3 is 17 amino acids. With V trimmed by 3 bases and J by 5 bases, 13 bases remained unmatched. This CDR3 reads CASSPVRLAVARETQYF. In nucleotides, the CDR3 is TGTGCCAGCTCACCGGTCCGACTAGCGGTCGCCAGGGAGACCCAGTACTTC.

This chain connects TRBV6-1 to TRBJ1-2; 10 bases fit TRBD1. V was clipped by 7 bases and J by 2 bases; unmatched bases: 4. The CDR3 totals 14 residues. Germline assignment: CDR1 MNHNS and CDR2 SASEGT. The chain's CDR3 is CASIGDRGNYGYTF. The DNA for the CDR3 is TGTGCCAGCATTGGGGACAGGGGCAACTATGGCTACACCTTC.

V is TRBV19 and J is TRBJ2-7; D may be TRBD2 (6 bases). The CDR3 is 15 amino acids. V was cut by 6 bases and J by 1 base, with 16 bases left in between. Germline V gene sequence: CDR1 LNHDA, CDR2 SQIVND (reference sequence). CDR3 in DNA: TGTGCCAGTAGCACTAGGAGGGCCCCTTCCTACGAGCAGTACTTC. This translates into CASSTRRAPSYEQYF. The complete variable domain, with remaining parts taken from reference TRBV19 and TRBJ2-7, reads DGGITQSPKYLFRKEGQNVTLSCEQNLNHDAMYWYRQDPGQGLRLIYYSQIVNDFQKGDIAEGYSVSREKKESFPLTVTSAQKNPTAFYLCASSTRRAPSYEQYFGPGTRLTVT.